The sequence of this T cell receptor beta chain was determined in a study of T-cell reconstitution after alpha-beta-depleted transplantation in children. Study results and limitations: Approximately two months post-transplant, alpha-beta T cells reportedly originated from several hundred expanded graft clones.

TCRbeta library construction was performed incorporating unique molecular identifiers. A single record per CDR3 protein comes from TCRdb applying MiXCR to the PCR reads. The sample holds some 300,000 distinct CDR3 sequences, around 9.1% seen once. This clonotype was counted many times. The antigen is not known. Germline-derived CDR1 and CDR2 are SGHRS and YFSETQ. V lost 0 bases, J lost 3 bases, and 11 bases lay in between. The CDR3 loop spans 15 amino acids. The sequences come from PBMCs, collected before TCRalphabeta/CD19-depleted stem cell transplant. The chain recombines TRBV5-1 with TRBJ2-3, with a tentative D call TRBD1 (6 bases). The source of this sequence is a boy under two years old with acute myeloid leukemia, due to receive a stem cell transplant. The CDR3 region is CASSLGQVPTDTQYF. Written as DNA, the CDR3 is TGCGCCAGCAGCTTGGGACAGGTGCCTACAGATACGCAGTATTTT.